The 27 T cell receptor beta chains reported below all come from one sample, sequenced in a study of technical replicates of blood from a handful of donors. This table comes from immunoSEQ multiplex PCR, and its TCRdb copy is limited to in-frame clones, with some not included. The table has about 12,000 clones, 80% to 90% seen once. Sample: PBMCs. Receptors were obtained from a human donor in good health.

This chain uses TRBV18 with TRBJ2-7; 14 positions match TRBD2. Germline V CDR1 and CDR2: KGHSH, LQKENI. This CDR3 contains 14 residues. Trimming at V came to 6 bases and at J to 5 bases, leaving 3 bases not matched to a gene. The CDR3: CASSGLAGEDEQYF. CDR3 coding DNA: TGTGCCAGCTCGGGACTAGCGGGAGAGGACGAGCAGTACTTC.

This chain uses TRBV10-3 with TRBJ2-1; 7 positions match TRBD2. Germline CDR1 and CDR2: ENHRY and SYGVKD. The CDR3 extends over 15 amino acids. V trimming: 2 bases; J trimming: 4 bases; junction bases outside the gene matches: 5. The CDR3 DNA follows: TGTGCCATCAGTGAGGCTAGCGGACCATACAATGAGCAGTTCTTC. Translating it yields CAISEASGPYNEQFF.

V is TRBV5-1 and J is TRBJ2-3; tentative D call: TRBD2 (5 bases). Germline V gene lookup returns CDR1 SGHRS and CDR2 YFSETQ. Trimming removed 2 bases from V and 1 base from J, with 5 bases in between. The CDR3 extends over 13 amino acids. The DNA of the CDR3 is TGCGCCAGCAGCTTTAGCGGCACAGATACGCAGTATTTT. Amino acid sequence: CASSFSGTDTQYF.

The sample holds a few counts of this clone. The CDR3 sequence: CASSANSNQPQHF. CDR3 nucleotides: TGTGCCAGCAGTGCAAATAGCAATCAGCCCCAGCATTTT. The chain is built from TRBV6-4 and TRBJ1-5; D gene unclear. V was shortened by 4 bases and J by 0 bases, with 4 bases between the two germline ends. The CDR3 has 13 amino acids. Germline CDR1 is MRHNA and CDR2 is SNTAGT.

The genes are TRBV29-1 and TRBJ2-1; TRBD2 matches 9 bases. The junction had 17 bases not matched to a gene; V was cut back by 3 bases and J by 5 bases. CDR1 and CDR2 from the germline V gene are SQVTM and ANQGSEA. The CDR3 has 18 amino acids. The DNA for the CDR3 is TGCAGCGTTGACGATCCCCATGCCAGACTAGCGGCCAACAATGAGCAGTTCTTC. Protein sequence: CSVDDPHARLAANNEQFF.

This chain links TRBV19 with TRBJ1-3, with a weak D call TRBD1 (5 bases). This CDR3 has 17 amino acids. V lost 5 bases to trimming and J lost 0 bases, with 17 bases between them. Germline V gene data show CDR1 as LNHDA and CDR2 as SQIVND (reference sequence). Here the CDR3 DNA reads TGTGCCAGTAGTGTGAGGCGGGATGGGGGCTCTGGAAACACCATATATTTT. Amino acid sequence: CASSVRRDGGSGNTIYF. The whole variable domain, remainder taken from reference TRBV19 and TRBJ1-3, is DGGITQSPKYLFRKEGQNVTLSCEQNLNHDAMYWYRQDPGQGLRLIYYSQIVNDFQKGDIAEGYSVSREKKESFPLTVTSAQKNPTAFYLCASSVRRDGGSGNTIYFGEGSWLTVV.

The chain carries TRBV10-1 and TRBJ2-1; possible D gene TRBD1, 6 bases. The germline V gene has CDR1 WNHNN and CDR2 SYGVQD (reference sequence). This CDR3 has 12 amino acids. V gave up 4 bases and J gave up 6 bases, with 7 bases separating them. The CDR3 coding sequence is TGCGCCAGCAGTGGACAGGCCAATGAGCAGTTCTTC. This encodes CASSGQANEQFF.

The chain combines TRBV19 with TRBJ1-4; 10 bases are a match to TRBD1. The trim removed 4 bases at V and 2 bases at J, leaving 4 bases unmatched. The CDR3 contains 16 residues. Germline CDR1 reads LNHDA; CDR2 reads SQIVND (reference sequence). The CDR3 loop is CASSTRQGATNEKLFF. The CDR3 DNA sequence: TGTGCCAGTAGTACCCGACAGGGGGCTACTAATGAAAAACTGTTTTTT. The variable domain in full, with the rest retrieved from reference TRBV19 and TRBJ1-4, is DGGITQSPKYLFRKEGQNVTLSCEQNLNHDAMYWYRQDPGQGLRLIYYSQIVNDFQKGDIAEGYSVSREKKESFPLTVTSAQKNPTAFYLCASSTRQGATNEKLFFGSGTQLSVL.

The V gene is TRBV11-3, the J gene TRBJ2-2; 8 bases fit TRBD1. With V trimmed by 4 bases and J by 5 bases, 9 bases remained unmatched. The germline CDR1 and CDR2 sequences are SGHNT and YENEEA. The CDR3 is made up of 16 amino acids. The CDR3 DNA follows: TGTGCCAGCAGCTCGGGACAGGCTGGAGGGACCGGGGAGCTGTTTTTT. Translating it yields CASSSGQAGGTGELFF.

The rearrangement joins TRBV28 to TRBJ2-7; 7 nucleotides agree with TRBD1. The germline V gene has CDR1 MDHEN and CDR2 SYDVKM. The V segment lost 6 bases and the J segment 2 bases; nucleotides outside the gene matches: 7. This CDR3 is built from 14 residues. The CDR3 nucleotides are TGTGCCAGCAGCCCAGACAGGGCCCCCTACGAGCAGTACTTC. The encoded protein is CASSPDRAPYEQYF.

The chain employs TRBV5-1 and TRBJ2-3; D might be TRBD1 (6 bases). This CDR3 spans 16 amino acids. Germline V gene data show CDR1 as SGHRS and CDR2 as YFSETQ. Trimming stripped 4 bases from V and 3 bases from J, with 18 bases between. DNA of the CDR3: TGCGCCAGCAGCCGGGACATAGTGGGCCCTACAGATACGCAGTATTTT. This codes for CASSRDIVGPTDTQYF.

V gene TRBV5-1 combines with J gene TRBJ2-1; no definite D call. Trimming shortened V by 4 bases and J by 2 bases, and 4 bases separated the two germline ends. CDR1 and CDR2 from the germline V gene are SGHRS and YFSETQ. The CDR3 loop spans 12 amino acids. The CDR3 DNA reads as TGCGCCAGCAGCCCAACCTACAATGAGCAGTTCTTC. The encoded protein is CASSPTYNEQFF.

The rearrangement uses TRBV18 and TRBJ2-7, with a tentative D call TRBD2 (5 bases). Trimming removed 0 bases from V and 4 bases from J, with 7 bases in between. CDR3 length: 13 residues. Germline lookup yields CDR1 KGHSH and CDR2 LQKENI. The CDR3 protein is CASSPPGSYEQYF. The CDR3 coding sequence is TGTGCCAGCTCACCACCGGGGAGTTACGAGCAGTACTTC.

The rearrangement uses TRBV7-9 and TRBJ2-1; no clear D gene. CDR1 is SEHNR, CDR2 FQNEAQ, per germline (reference sequence). The CDR3 contains 14 residues. V shed 1 base and J shed 10 bases, with 14 bases lying between them. CDR3 sequence reads: CASSLVSSRYEQFF. The CDR3 nucleotides are TGTGCCAGCAGCTTAGTGTCCTCTAGGTACGAGCAGTTCTTC.

The chain joins TRBV28 to TRBJ1-2, with 7 nucleotides matching TRBD1. The V and J ends lost 6 bases and 13 bases, in that order; junction bases with no gene match: 20. Germline values: CDR1 MDHEN, CDR2 SYDVKM. The CDR3 covers 15 residues. CDR3 coding DNA: TGTGCCAGCAGCTTCCCCGGACGTGACAGGGCTGGGTGCACCTTC. The encoded protein is CASSFPGRDRAGCTF.

The rearrangement joins TRBV6-1 to TRBJ1-2, with D maybe TRBD1 (6 bases). Trimming shortened V by 1 base and J by 4 bases, and 16 bases separated the two germline ends. There are 16 residues in the CDR3. The V gene's germline CDR1 is MNHNS and CDR2 SASEGT. The CDR3 sequence is CASSEDPGQILYGYTF. The DNA for the CDR3 is TGTGCCAGCAGTGAAGACCCTGGACAGATTCTCTATGGCTACACCTTC.

The chain joins TRBV6-1 to TRBJ2-7; 7 bases line up with TRBD1. The CDR3 covers 15 residues. Germline lookup yields CDR1 MNHNS and CDR2 SASEGT. J was trimmed by 3 bases and V by 2 bases; bases with no gene match: 7. The CDR3 bases are TGTGCCAGCAGTGAATTGTCGGACAGGAGCTACGAGCAGTACTTC. Translating it yields CASSELSDRSYEQYF.

This clone was counted a few times. The chain is built from TRBV6-1 and TRBJ2-3; 14 bases map to TRBD2. The J segment lost 4 bases and the V segment lost 4 bases, leaving 1 base of the junction unmatched. The CDR3 runs to 15 residues. Germline V gene lookup returns CDR1 MNHNS and CDR2 SASEGT. DNA of the CDR3: TGTGCCAGCAGTGGACTAGCGGGAGGGCCAGATACGCAGTATTTT. This encodes CASSGLAGGPDTQYF.

V is TRBV18 and J is TRBJ2-7, with a tentative D call TRBD2 (5 bases). The V gene's germline CDR1 is KGHSH and CDR2 LQKENI. The V end was cut by 5 bases, the J end by 2 bases, with 13 bases between. The CDR3 sequence is 14 residues long. This CDR3 is CASSIGVGAYEQYF. Here the CDR3 DNA reads TGTGCCAGCTCAATAGGAGTCGGGGCCTACGAGCAGTACTTC.

This sequence joins TRBV27 and TRBJ1-2; 7 nucleotides line up with TRBD1. Germline V gene lookup returns CDR1 MNHEY and CDR2 SMNVEV (reference sequence). V lost 6 bases and J lost 4; bases outside the gene matches: 8. The CDR3 extends over 14 amino acids. The DNA for the CDR3 is TGTGCCAGCAGAAGTTCCGGGACAGTCTATGGCTACACCTTC. Amino acids: CASRSSGTVYGYTF.

The genes are TRBV18 and TRBJ2-1, with 7 positions matching TRBD2. The CDR3 is made up of 16 amino acids. Germline CDR1 and CDR2: KGHSH and LQKENI. V dropped 4 bases and J dropped 4; count of bases not matched to a gene: 10. The CDR3 spells CASSLYGRPPYNEQFF. The CDR3 DNA sequence: TGTGCCAGCTCACTATACGGGAGGCCCCCTTACAATGAGCAGTTCTTC.

The V and J genes are TRBV4-1 and TRBJ1-4; 10 nucleotides match TRBD1. The ends lost 0 bases at V and 0 bases at J; junction bases unmatched: 7. CDR1 is MGHRA, CDR2 YSYEKL, per germline. This CDR3 is 19 amino acids long. Here the CDR3 reads CASSQDTGGTGATNEKLFF. CDR3 nucleotide sequence: TGCGCCAGCAGCCAAGATACCGGTGGGACAGGGGCAACTAATGAAAAACTGTTTTTT.

The chain combines TRBV11-2 with TRBJ1-2, with D tentatively TRBD1 (6 bases). Germline CDR1 and CDR2: SGHAT and FQNNGV. This CDR3 is 13 amino acids long. The V and J ends lost 4 bases and 2 bases respectively, with 8 bases between them. CDR3 amino acids: CASSSDSNYGYTF. CDR3 coding DNA: TGTGCCAGCAGCTCGGACAGCAACTATGGCTACACCTTC.

This chain links TRBV2 with TRBJ2-1, with 7 bases identical to TRBD2. V shed 3 bases, J shed 3 bases, and the junction held 5 bases outside the gene matches. Germline V gives CDR1 SNHLY, CDR2 FYNNEI. There are 15 residues in the CDR3. CDR3 region: CASSESGMDYNEQFF. In DNA form, the CDR3 reads TGTGCCAGCAGTGAGAGCGGGATGGACTACAATGAGCAGTTCTTC.

This rearrangement joins TRBV9 to TRBJ2-7; D may be TRBD1 (6 bases). CDR3 length: 15 residues. V lost 0 bases and J lost 5, with 15 bases in between. The germline gives CDR1 SGDLS, CDR2 YYNGEE. The CDR3 loop is CASSVGASGEHEQYF. Written as DNA, the CDR3 is TGTGCCAGCAGCGTAGGGGCGTCAGGGGAACACGAGCAGTACTTC.

V usage is TRBV7-2 and J usage is TRBJ1-3; D might be TRBD1 (6 bases). From germline, CDR1 is SGHTA and CDR2 FQGNSA. V was pared by 4 bases and J by 4 bases, with 11 bases between. This CDR3 has 14 amino acids. CDR3 sequence reads: CASSYQGHGNTIYF. CDR3 in DNA: TGTGCCAGCAGCTACCAGGGGCACGGAAACACCATATATTTT.

The V and J genes are TRBV18 and TRBJ2-7; 8 bases are shared with TRBD1. Germline V lookup: CDR1 KGHSH, CDR2 LQKENI. V dropped 3 bases and J dropped 5; count of bases not matched to a gene: 3. This CDR3 is built from 13 residues. CDR3 residues: CASSPGTGDEQYF. For the CDR3, the DNA is TGTGCCAGCTCACCGGGGACAGGAGACGAGCAGTACTTC.